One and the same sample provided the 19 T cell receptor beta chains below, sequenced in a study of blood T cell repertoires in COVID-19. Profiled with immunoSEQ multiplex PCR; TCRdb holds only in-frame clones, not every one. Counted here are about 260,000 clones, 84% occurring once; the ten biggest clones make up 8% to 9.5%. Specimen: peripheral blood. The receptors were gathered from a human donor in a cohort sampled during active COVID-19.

As DNA, the CDR3 is TGTGCCAGCGGGGGGCAGGGGAGGGCGTATAATTCACCCCTCCACTTT. It is translated as CASGGQGRAYNSPLHF. The rearrangement joins TRBV3-1 (or the pseudogene TRBV3-2) to TRBJ1-6, with D possibly TRBD1 on 6 matching bases. This CDR3 is 16 amino acids long. Trimming removed 8 bases at V and 4 bases at J, with 18 bases between. Germline CDR1 and CDR2: LGHDT and YNNKEL (reference sequence).

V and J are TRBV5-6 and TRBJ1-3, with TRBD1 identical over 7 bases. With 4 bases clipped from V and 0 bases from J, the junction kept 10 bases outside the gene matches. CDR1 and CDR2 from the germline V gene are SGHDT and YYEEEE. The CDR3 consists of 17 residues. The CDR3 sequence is CASSALPRGLSGNTIYF. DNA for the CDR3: TGTGCCAGCAGCGCATTACCGAGGGGGCTCTCTGGAAACACCATATATTTT.

CDR3: CASSLQGLSNQPQHF. The CDR3 DNA sequence: TGTGCCAGCAGTCTACAGGGGCTTAGCAATCAGCCCCAGCATTTT. V and J are TRBV27 and TRBJ1-5; 7 bases fit TRBD1. CDR1 is MNHEY, CDR2 SMNVEV, per germline (reference sequence). The V gene end was trimmed by 5 bases and the J gene end by 0 bases; junction bases not matched to a gene: 4. CDR3 size: 15 residues.

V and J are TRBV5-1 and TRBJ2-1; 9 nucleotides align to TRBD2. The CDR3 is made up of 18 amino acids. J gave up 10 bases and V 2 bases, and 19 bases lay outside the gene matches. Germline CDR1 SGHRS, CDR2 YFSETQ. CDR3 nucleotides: TGCGCCAGCAGCTTCAGATACCGGACTAGCGTTGGATTGGACGAGCAGTTCTTC. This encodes CASSFRYRTSVGLDEQFF.

The CDR3 region is CASSDGTRYFYEQYF. The DNA of the CDR3 is TGTGCCAGCAGCGATGGGACACGATATTTCTACGAGCAGTACTTC. The chain links TRBV6-6 to TRBJ2-7; possibly TRBD1 for D (6 bases). This CDR3 spans 15 amino acids. From germline, CDR1 is MNHNY and CDR2 SVGAGI (reference sequence). V lost 6 bases to trimming and J lost 3 bases, with 18 bases between them.

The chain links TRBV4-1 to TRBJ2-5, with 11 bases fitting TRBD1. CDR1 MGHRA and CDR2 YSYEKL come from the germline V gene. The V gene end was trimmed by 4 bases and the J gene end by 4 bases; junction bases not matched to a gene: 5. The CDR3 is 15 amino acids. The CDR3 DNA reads TGCGCCAGCAGCCCGGGACAGGGGGTCGGAGAGACCCAGTACTTC. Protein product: CASSPGQGVGETQYF.

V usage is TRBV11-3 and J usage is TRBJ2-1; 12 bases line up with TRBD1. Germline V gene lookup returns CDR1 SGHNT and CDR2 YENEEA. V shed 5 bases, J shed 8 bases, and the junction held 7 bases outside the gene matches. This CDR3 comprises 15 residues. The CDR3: CASSPGTGGPDEQFF. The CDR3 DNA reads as TGTGCCAGCAGCCCCGGGACAGGGGGCCCCGATGAGCAGTTCTTC. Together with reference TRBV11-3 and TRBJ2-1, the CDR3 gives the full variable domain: EAGVVQSPRYKIIEKKQPVAFWCNPISGHNTLYWYLQNLGQGPELLIRYENEEAVDDSQLPKDRFSAERLKGVDSTLKIQPAELGDSAVYLCASSPGTGGPDEQFFGPGTRLTVL.

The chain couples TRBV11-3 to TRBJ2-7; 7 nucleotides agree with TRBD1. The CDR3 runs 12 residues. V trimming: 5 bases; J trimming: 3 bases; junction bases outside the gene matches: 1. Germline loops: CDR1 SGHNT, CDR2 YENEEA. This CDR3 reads CASSRDSYEQYF. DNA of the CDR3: TGTGCCAGCAGCAGGGACAGCTACGAGCAGTACTTC.

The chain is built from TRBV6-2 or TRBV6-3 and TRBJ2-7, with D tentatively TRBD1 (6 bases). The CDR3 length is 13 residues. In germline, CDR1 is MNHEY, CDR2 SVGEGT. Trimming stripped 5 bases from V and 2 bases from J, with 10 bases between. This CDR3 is CASSKGQTYEQYF. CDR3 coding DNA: TGTGCCAGCAGTAAAGGACAGACCTACGAGCAGTACTTC.

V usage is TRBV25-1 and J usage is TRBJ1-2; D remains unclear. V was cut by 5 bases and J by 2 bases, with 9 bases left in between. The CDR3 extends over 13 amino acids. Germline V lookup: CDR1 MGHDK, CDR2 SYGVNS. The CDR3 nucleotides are TGTGCCAGCAGTTCAGGTTTGAACTATGGCTACACCTTC. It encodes CASSSGLNYGYTF.

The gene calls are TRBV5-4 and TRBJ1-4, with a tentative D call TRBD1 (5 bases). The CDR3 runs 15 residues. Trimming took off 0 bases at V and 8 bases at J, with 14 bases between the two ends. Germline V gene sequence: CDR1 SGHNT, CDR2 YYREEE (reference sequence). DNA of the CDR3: TGTGCCAGCAGCTTGGATGGGGCGCCGGACGAAAAACTGTTTTTT. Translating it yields CASSLDGAPDEKLFF.

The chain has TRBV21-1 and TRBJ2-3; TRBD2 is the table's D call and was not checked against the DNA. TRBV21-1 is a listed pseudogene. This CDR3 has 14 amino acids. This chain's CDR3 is CASSAGLATDTQYF. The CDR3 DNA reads TGTGCCAGCAGCGCTGGACTAGCGACTGATACGCAGTATTTT.

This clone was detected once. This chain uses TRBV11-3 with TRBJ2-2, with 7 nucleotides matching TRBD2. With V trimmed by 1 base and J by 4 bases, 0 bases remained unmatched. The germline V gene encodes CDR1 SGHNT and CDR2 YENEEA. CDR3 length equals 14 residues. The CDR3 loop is CASSLGGSTGELFF. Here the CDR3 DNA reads TGTGCCAGCAGCTTAGGCGGGAGCACCGGGGAGCTGTTTTTT.

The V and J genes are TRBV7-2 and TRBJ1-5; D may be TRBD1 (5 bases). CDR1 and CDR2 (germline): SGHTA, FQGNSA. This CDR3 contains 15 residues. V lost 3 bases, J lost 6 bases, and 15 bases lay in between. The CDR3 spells CASSLQGGGGQPQHF. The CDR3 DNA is TGTGCCAGCAGCTTGCAGGGTGGTGGTGGTCAGCCCCAGCATTTT.

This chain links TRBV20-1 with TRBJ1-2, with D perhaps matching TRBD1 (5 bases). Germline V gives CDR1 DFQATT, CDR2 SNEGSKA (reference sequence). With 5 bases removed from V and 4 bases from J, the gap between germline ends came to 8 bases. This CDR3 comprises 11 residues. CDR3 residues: CSAPGAYGYTF. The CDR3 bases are TGCAGTGCTCCTGGGGCCTATGGCTACACCTTC.

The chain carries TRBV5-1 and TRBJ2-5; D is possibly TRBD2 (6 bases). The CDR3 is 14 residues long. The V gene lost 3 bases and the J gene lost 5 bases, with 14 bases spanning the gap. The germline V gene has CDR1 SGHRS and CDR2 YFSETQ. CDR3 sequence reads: CASSSLGTVETQYF. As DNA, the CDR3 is TGCGCCAGCAGCTCCTTAGGGACTGTGGAGACCCAGTACTTC.

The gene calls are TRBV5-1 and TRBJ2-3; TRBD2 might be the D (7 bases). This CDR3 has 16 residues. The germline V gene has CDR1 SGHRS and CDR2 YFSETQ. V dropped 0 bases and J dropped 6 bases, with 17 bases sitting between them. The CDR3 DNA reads TGCGCCAGCAGCTTGGTTCGGGGGGCCCAGCGGGATACGCAGTATTTT. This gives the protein CASSLVRGAQRDTQYF.

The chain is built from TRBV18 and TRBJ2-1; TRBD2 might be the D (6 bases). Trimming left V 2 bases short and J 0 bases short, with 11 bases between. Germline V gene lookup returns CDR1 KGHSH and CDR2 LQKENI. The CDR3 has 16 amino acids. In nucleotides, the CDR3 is TGTGCCAGCTCACCAGGGGGGATCGGCTCCTACAATGAGCAGTTCTTC. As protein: CASSPGGIGSYNEQFF.

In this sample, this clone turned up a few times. The CDR3 nucleotides read TGCGCCAGCAGCCGTGGATGGGGGGATTCACCCCTCCACTTT. Translation gives CASSRGWGDSPLHF. The chain uses TRBV4-1 and TRBJ1-6, with D possibly TRBD1 on 5 matching bases. Trimming removed 4 bases from V and 8 bases from J, with 12 bases in between. CDR1 is MGHRA and CDR2 is YSYEKL in the germline V gene. The CDR3 length is 14 residues.